The 21 T cell receptor beta chains below come from one sample, sequenced in a study of blood T cell repertoires in COVID-19. Profiled with immunoSEQ multiplex PCR; TCRdb holds only in-frame clones, not every one. The repertoire consists of under 300,000 clones, with approximately 86% occurring once and the leading ten covering about 4%. Material for sequencing was peripheral blood. The receptors come from a man aged 18 to 35 with active or convalescent COVID-19.

The chain has TRBV30 and TRBJ2-3; D remains ambiguous. Germline values: CDR1 GTSNPN, CDR2 SVGIG (reference sequence). The V end was cut by 0 bases, the J end by 1 base, with 8 bases between. CDR3 length: 14 residues. CDR3 sequence: CAWSVQAGTDTQYF. The CDR3 DNA reads as TGTGCCTGGAGTGTCCAGGCAGGCACAGATACGCAGTATTTT.

This clone was detected only a few times. V and J are TRBV2 and TRBJ1-5; no reliable D call. There are 16 residues in the CDR3. CDR1 and CDR2 (germline): SNHLY, FYNNEI. Trimming pared 3 bases from V and 1 base from J, leaving 13 bases between. DNA of the CDR3: TGTGCCAGCAGTGATTTGTCGGGTGTCAGCAATCAGCCCCAGCATTTT. Protein product: CASSDLSGVSNQPQHF. The full variable domain, rest sourced from reference TRBV2 and TRBJ1-5, is EPEVTQTPSHQVTQMGQEVILRCVPISNHLYFYWYRQILGQKVEFLVSFYNNEISEKSEIFDDQFSVERPDGSNFTLKIRSTKLEDSAMYFCASSDLSGVSNQPQHFGDGTRLSIL.

This clone was seen just once. The chain couples TRBV19 to TRBJ2-3; 10 bases match TRBD2. The germline V gene encodes CDR1 LNHDA and CDR2 SQIVND (reference sequence). This CDR3 has 15 amino acids. The J segment lost 5 bases and the V segment lost 4 bases, leaving 6 bases of the junction unmatched. The CDR3 loop is CASSSLAGEVDTQYF. The CDR3 DNA reads TGTGCCAGTAGTAGCCTAGCGGGAGAAGTAGATACGCAGTATTTT.

This chain uses TRBV13 with TRBJ2-1; 7 bases line up with TRBD2. The germline V gene has CDR1 PRHDT and CDR2 FYEKMQ (reference sequence). The J segment lost 2 bases and the V segment lost 6 bases, leaving 7 bases of the junction unmatched. The CDR3 totals 15 residues. DNA for the CDR3: TGTGCCAGCAGGGGAGTGGGGGGGACCTACAATGAGCAGTTCTTC. Its translation is CASRGVGGTYNEQFF.

V and J are TRBV11-2 and TRBJ2-3, with D perhaps matching TRBD1 (5 bases). CDR1 SGHAT and CDR2 FQNNGV come from the germline V gene. The CDR3 extends over 13 amino acids. Trimming shortened V by 0 bases and J by 12 bases, and 13 bases separated the two germline ends. The CDR3 here is CASSLEGPANQYF. CDR3 nucleotides: TGTGCCAGCAGCTTAGAGGGGCCAGCGAACCAGTATTTT.

This clone was detected only once. As DNA, the CDR3 is TGTGCCAGCAGCGTAGATCTTGAGCAACGGGTGGACAATGAGCAGTTCTTC. Translated: CASSVDLEQRVDNEQFF. The chain combines TRBV9 with TRBJ2-1; D gene uncertain. The CDR3 totals 17 residues. V lost 0 bases and J 5 bases, leaving 18 bases between the germline ends. CDR1 SGDLS and CDR2 YYNGEE come from the germline V gene.

V usage is TRBV20-1 and J usage is TRBJ2-2; no clear D. Trimming cost V 3 bases and J 6 bases, with 5 bases left between them. This CDR3 spans 11 amino acids. Per germline, CDR1 DFQATT and CDR2 SNEGSKA (reference sequence). The CDR3 reads CSASYAGELFF. DNA for the CDR3: TGCAGTGCTAGTTATGCCGGGGAGCTGTTTTTT.

For this clone: Mismatch with germline at one junction end may stem from a read error. This chain connects TRBV6-1 to TRBJ1-2; TRBD1 aligns across 7 bases. Germline V gene lookup returns CDR1 MNHNS and CDR2 SASEGT. The CDR3 runs 15 residues. CDR3 in DNA: TGTGCCAGCGGTGACACAGGGGCGTTCCTCTATGGCTACACCTTC. Amino acids: CASGDTGAFLYGYTF.

The CDR3 loop reads CASSQASRGLAGAHEQYF. The DNA of the CDR3 is TGTGCCAGCAGCCAAGCGTCGAGGGGACTAGCGGGAGCCCACGAGCAGTACTTC. This chain joins TRBV3-1 (or the pseudogene TRBV3-2) and TRBJ2-7; 14 nucleotides match TRBD2. Trimming cost V 1 base and J 5 bases; bases outside gene matches: 10. This CDR3 region has 18 residues. Germline assignment: CDR1 LGHDT and CDR2 YNNKEL (reference sequence).

This chain joins TRBV12-3 or TRBV12-4 and TRBJ2-1; possible D gene TRBD2, 6 bases. The V end lost 6 bases, the J end lost 10 bases, and 16 bases lay between the germline ends. The CDR3 length is 13 residues. In DNA, the CDR3 is TGTGCCAGCAGAAGCGGGCCCCCTCAAGAGCAGTTCTTC. It translates to CASRSGPPQEQFF.

The genes are TRBV6-2 or TRBV6-3 and TRBJ2-5; tentatively, D is TRBD1 (6 bases). V lost 3 bases and J lost 4, with 12 bases in between. CDR1 is MNHEY, CDR2 SVGEGT, per germline. The CDR3 is 14 residues long. CDR3 residues: CASSYRRGRETQYF. DNA of the CDR3: TGTGCCAGCAGTTATAGAAGGGGGAGAGAGACCCAGTACTTC.

This sequence joins TRBV18 and TRBJ2-2, with D maybe TRBD1 (5 bases). CDR1 and CDR2 from the germline V gene are KGHSH and LQKENI. V was trimmed by 3 bases and J by 12 bases, leaving 17 bases between them. The CDR3 spans 14 residues. For the CDR3, the DNA is TGTGCCAGCTCACCCCCGGTTGGGGCGCTTCAGCTGTTTTTT. Translation gives CASSPPVGALQLFF.

The chain uses TRBV11-2 and TRBJ1-3, with 7 bases matching TRBD1. The CDR3 is 14 residues long. Unmatched junction bases numbered 4, after V lost 2 bases and J lost 6 bases. Per the germline V gene, CDR1 is SGHAT and CDR2 is FQNNGV. CDR3 DNA sequence: TGTGCCAGCAGCTTACTACAGGGGCCAAACACCATATATTTT. Protein sequence: CASSLLQGPNTIYF.

The J gene is TRBJ1-1, the V gene TRBV7-9; D might be TRBD1 (5 bases). The CDR3 is 14 residues long. Trimming pared 3 bases from V and 1 base from J, leaving 9 bases between. The germline V gene encodes CDR1 SEHNR and CDR2 FQNEAQ (reference sequence). The DNA for the CDR3 is TGTGCCAGCAGCTTGACAGACGCGAACACTGAAGCTTTCTTT. This codes for CASSLTDANTEAFF.

The gene calls are TRBV2 and TRBJ1-1; D unresolved. This CDR3 has 12 residues. Germline loops: CDR1 SNHLY, CDR2 FYNNEI. Trimming took off 7 bases at V and 6 bases at J, with 12 bases between the two ends. CDR3 sequence: CASNPGWAEAFF. CDR3 DNA: TGTGCCAGCAATCCGGGGTGGGCTGAAGCTTTCTTT.

The J gene is TRBJ1-1, the V gene TRBV10-3; the D is unclear. CDR1 and CDR2 (germline): ENHRY, SYGVKD. CDR3 length: 14 amino acids. Trimming removed 6 bases from V and 1 base from J, with 12 bases in between. The CDR3 coding sequence is TGTGCCATCAGAAAGAGCGGACCGAACACTGAAGCTTTCTTT. Translation gives CAIRKSGPNTEAFF.

The rearrangement links TRBV9 to TRBJ2-1, with TRBD2 as a possible D gene (6 bases). The CDR3 contains 15 residues. Germline V CDR1 and CDR2: SGDLS, YYNGEE. Between the trimmed V and J ends, which lost 2 bases and 0 bases, there was a span of 9 bases. Here the CDR3 reads CASSVIGSSYNEQFF. In nucleotides, the CDR3 is TGTGCCAGCAGCGTCATCGGGAGCTCCTACAATGAGCAGTTCTTC.

This chain joins TRBV24-1 and TRBJ2-3; TRBD2 is a possible D gene (7 bases). CDR1 is KGHDR and CDR2 is SFDVKD in the germline V gene. CDR3 size: 16 residues. V was cut by 3 bases and J by 0 bases, with 12 bases left in between. This chain's CDR3 is CATSDKGGGSTDTQYF. DNA of the CDR3: TGTGCCACCAGTGATAAGGGGGGAGGGAGCACAGATACGCAGTATTTT.

This chain links TRBV24-1 with TRBJ2-3, with TRBD2 matching over 9 bases. The length of the CDR3 is 19 residues. Losses at the gene ends were 1 base for V and 5 bases for J; bases not matched to a gene: 15. The germline gives CDR1 KGHDR, CDR2 SFDVKD. The CDR3 nucleotides are TGTGCCACCAGTGATTTATCGGCGGGAGGGCCCGAGGACGTAGATACGCAGTATTTT. Translation gives CATSDLSAGGPEDVDTQYF.

This rearrangement joins TRBV20-1 to TRBJ2-1; TRBD1 matches at 9 bases. Trimming took 5 bases from V and 15 from J; bases not matched to a gene: 8. The CDR3 contains 11 residues. Germline assignment: CDR1 DFQATT and CDR2 SNEGSKA (reference sequence). CDR3 protein: CSADTGTGTFF. The CDR3 nucleotides read TGCAGTGCTGATACCGGGACAGGGACGTTCTTC.

The J gene is TRBJ2-5, the V gene TRBV18, with TRBD2 as a possible D gene (7 bases). The germline gives CDR1 KGHSH, CDR2 LQKENI. V was shortened by 6 bases and J by 4 bases, with 15 bases between the two germline ends. CDR3 length: 14 residues. In DNA form, the CDR3 reads TGTGCCAGCTCTCAACGGGGGGCCGGAGAGACCCAGTACTTC. It codes for CASSQRGAGETQYF. Drawing the rest from reference TRBV18 and TRBJ2-5, the complete variable domain is NAGVMQNPRHLVRRRGQEARLRCSPMKGHSHVYWYRQLPEEGLKFMVYLQKENIIDESGMPKERFSAEFPKEGPSILRIQQVVRGDSAAYFCASSQRGAGETQYFGPGTRLLVL.